One and the same sample provided the 17 T cell receptor beta chains below, sequenced in a study of CD8 T cells in Susac syndrome. After extraction with the RNeasy kit, roughly 0.5 to 1 ug of the RNA was reverse transcribed using random hexamers. TCRdb analysed the immunoSEQ multiplex PCR reads with MiXCR anew, one entry per CDR3 protein. The data hold tens of thousands of distinct CDR3 sequences, with just under 95% observed a single time. The material sequenced was CD4+ T cells from PBMCs. The receptors shown here come from a human donor with Susac syndrome.

Here the CDR3 reads CASSGLPGQGTFF. In DNA, the CDR3 is TGTGCCAGCAGTGGGTTACCGGGACAGGGAACTTTCTTT. V usage is TRBV6-5 and J usage is TRBJ1-1, with 9 bases that match TRBD1. CDR3 length: 13 amino acids. Per the germline V gene, CDR1 is MNHEY and CDR2 is SVGAGI. Trimming removed 5 bases from V and 12 bases from J; junction bases left unmatched: 10.

The chain recombines TRBV4-1 with TRBJ1-2, with 10 bases aligning to TRBD1. The V gene end was trimmed by 3 bases and the J gene end by 8 bases; junction bases not matched to a gene: 3. CDR3 length: 13 residues. From germline, CDR1 is MGHRA and CDR2 YSYEKL. The CDR3 is CASSQRGQGGYTF. CDR3 nucleotide sequence: TGCGCCAGCAGCCAGAGGGGACAGGGGGGCTACACCTTC.

The rearrangement joins TRBV19 to TRBJ2-7; 9 bases match TRBD1. This CDR3 is built from 16 residues. Germline V lookup: CDR1 LNHDA, CDR2 SQIVND (reference sequence). Trimming cost V 1 base and J 5 bases; bases outside gene matches: 9. The CDR3 DNA follows: TGTGCCAGTAGTATAGGACCGGGACAGGGTAGTGACGAGCAGTACTTC. Translated: CASSIGPGQGSDEQYF.

This chain joins TRBV28 and TRBJ2-3; D perhaps matches TRBD1 (6 bases). V lost 5 bases, J lost 0 bases, and 15 bases lay in between. There are 16 residues in the CDR3. Per the germline V gene, CDR1 is MDHEN and CDR2 is SYDVKM. CDR3 in DNA: TGTGCCAGCAGTCTCCTGGTGGGGGCTAGCACAGATACGCAGTATTTT. The encoded protein is CASSLLVGASTDTQYF.

The genes are TRBV5-4 and TRBJ2-7, with 9 nucleotides matching TRBD1. Germline loops: CDR1 SGHNT, CDR2 YYREEE (reference sequence). Trimming at V came to 2 bases and at J to 6 bases, leaving 3 bases not matched to a gene. The CDR3 has 13 residues. The CDR3 nucleotides read TGTGCCAGCAGCTTAGGACAGGGGATCGAGCAGTACTTC. Residues: CASSLGQGIEQYF.

Written as DNA, the CDR3 is TGCAGTGCTAGTATCTATAATTCACCCCTCCACTTT. Protein product: CSASIYNSPLHF. V is TRBV20-1 and J is TRBJ1-6; D remains ambiguous. The V gene lost 3 bases and the J gene lost 3 bases, with 3 bases spanning the gap. This CDR3 contains 12 residues. Germline V gene sequence: CDR1 DFQATT, CDR2 SNEGSKA (reference sequence).

V and J are TRBV6-1 and TRBJ1-4; 8 nucleotides match TRBD1. The CDR3 length is 16 residues. Germline CDR1 and CDR2: MNHNS and SASEGT. V was pared by 6 bases and J by 6 bases, with 12 bases of the junction left unmatched. The CDR3 nucleotides read TGTGCCAGCAGCCTCACCCTGGGCAGGGGGCATGAAAAACTGTTTTTT. Encoded protein: CASSLTLGRGHEKLFF.

This clonotype was detected only once. The chain employs TRBV20-1 and TRBJ2-3; TRBD1 or TRBD2 may be the D gene (5 bases each). CDR3 length: 15 residues. The V end was cut by 7 bases, the J end by 4 bases, with 21 bases between. The germline V gene has CDR1 DFQATT and CDR2 SNEGSKA (reference sequence). The CDR3 region is CSVGAGSGRADTQYF. In DNA, the CDR3 is TGCAGTGTTGGTGCTGGGTCGGGACGGGCAGATACGCAGTATTTT.

This chain connects TRBV29-1 to TRBJ2-2; perhaps TRBD2 as D (6 bases). Trimming took 7 bases from V and 0 from J, leaving 12 bases between them. The length of the CDR3 is 14 residues. Germline CDR1 and CDR2: SQVTM and ANQGSEA. CDR3 coding DNA: TGCAGCGCTGGCGGGACCTCGAACACCGGGGAGCTGTTTTTT. Protein sequence: CSAGGTSNTGELFF.

This chain uses TRBV23-1 with TRBJ2-7; D unclear. TRBV23-1 belongs to the ORF category, with a function that is uncertain. The V end lost 0 bases, the J end lost 0 bases, and 9 bases lay between the germline ends. The CDR3 is 15 amino acids. The chain's CDR3 is CASSQSAPSSYEQYF. CDR3 bases: TGCGCCAGCAGTCAATCGGCTCCTAGCTCCTACGAGCAGTACTTC.

The chain is built from TRBV2 and TRBJ2-7; D is uncertain. V lost 7 bases to trimming and J lost 6 bases, with 25 bases between them. The germline CDR1 and CDR2 sequences are SNHLY and FYNNEI. This CDR3 comprises 16 residues. The CDR3 DNA reads as TGTGCCAGCACCTACAACTCACCGGTTGTTACGGGCGAGCAGTACTTC. It encodes CASTYNSPVVTGEQYF.

The J gene is TRBJ2-1, the V gene TRBV25-1, with D possibly TRBD1 on 5 matching bases. Looked up from germline, CDR1 is MGHDK and CDR2 is SYGVNS. Trimming left V 6 bases short and J 4 bases short, with 13 bases between. This CDR3 region has 14 residues. CDR3 nucleotide sequence: TGTGCCAGCAGACTAACAGGACCGTACAATGAGCAGTTCTTC. Amino acids: CASRLTGPYNEQFF. The whole variable domain, remainder taken from reference TRBV25-1 and TRBJ2-1, is EADIYQTPRYLVIGTGKKITLECSQTMGHDKMYWYQQDPGMELHLIHYSYGVNSTEKGDLSSESTVSRIRTEHFPLTLESARPSHTSQYLCASRLTGPYNEQFFGPGTRLTVL.

The J gene is TRBJ2-7, the V gene TRBV6-5; TRBD2 matches 13 bases. The germline V gene has CDR1 MNHEY and CDR2 SVGAGI. This CDR3 spans 17 amino acids. The ends lost 5 bases at V and 7 bases at J; junction bases unmatched: 14. The CDR3 bases are TGTGCCAGCAGTCACTTTTCGACTAGCGGGGGGCAACGGGAGCAGTACTTC. Protein: CASSHFSTSGGQREQYF.

CDR3 nucleotide sequence: TGTGCCAGCAGCCTCGGATTTAGGGACACCGGGGAGCTGTTTTTT. Translating it yields CASSLGFRDTGELFF. The gene calls are TRBV7-9 and TRBJ2-2; the D is unclear. The CDR3 covers 15 residues. Germline V gene data show CDR1 as SEHNR and CDR2 as FQNEAQ (reference sequence). The V end was cut by 5 bases, the J end by 3 bases, with 13 bases between.

CDR3 residues: CASRETGVMRTDTQYF. The CDR3 DNA is TGTGCCAGCAGAGAGACAGGGGTGATGAGGACAGATACGCAGTATTTT. The rearrangement links TRBV5-6 to TRBJ2-3; 8 nucleotides align to TRBD1. CDR3 length equals 16 residues. In germline, CDR1 is SGHDT, CDR2 YYEEEE. The junction had 11 bases not matched to a gene; V was cut back by 5 bases and J by 3 bases.

This chain joins TRBV20-1 and TRBJ1-2; no reliable D call. Germline CDR1 DFQATT, CDR2 SNEGSKA (reference sequence). CDR3 size: 15 residues. The V and J ends lost 3 bases and 4 bases respectively, with 18 bases between them. Written as DNA, the CDR3 is TGCAGTGCTAGCATGGAGGTTGTCTCGAGCTATGGCTACACCTTC. Protein: CSASMEVVSSYGYTF.

The J gene is TRBJ2-3, the V gene TRBV7-2, with 13 bases aligning to TRBD2. This CDR3 has 16 amino acids. Germline V gene lookup returns CDR1 SGHTA and CDR2 FQGNSA. V shed 5 bases, J shed 2 bases, and the junction held 4 bases outside the gene matches. CDR3 in DNA: TGTGCCAGCAGCCCAGGGACTAGCGGGGCCACAGATACGCAGTATTTT. Residues: CASSPGTSGATDTQYF.